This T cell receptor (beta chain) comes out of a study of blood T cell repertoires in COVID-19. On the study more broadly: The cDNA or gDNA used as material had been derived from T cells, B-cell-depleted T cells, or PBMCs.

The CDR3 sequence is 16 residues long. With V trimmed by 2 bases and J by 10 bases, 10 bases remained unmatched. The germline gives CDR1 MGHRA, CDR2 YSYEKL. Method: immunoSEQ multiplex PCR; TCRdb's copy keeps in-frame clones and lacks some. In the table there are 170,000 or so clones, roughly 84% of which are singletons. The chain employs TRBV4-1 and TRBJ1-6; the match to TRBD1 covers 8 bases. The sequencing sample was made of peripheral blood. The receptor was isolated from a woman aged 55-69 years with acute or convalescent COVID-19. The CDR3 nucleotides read TGCGCCAGCAGCCAAACCGGACAGGGTCTCGGATCACCCCTCCACTTT. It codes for CASSQTGQGLGSPLHF.